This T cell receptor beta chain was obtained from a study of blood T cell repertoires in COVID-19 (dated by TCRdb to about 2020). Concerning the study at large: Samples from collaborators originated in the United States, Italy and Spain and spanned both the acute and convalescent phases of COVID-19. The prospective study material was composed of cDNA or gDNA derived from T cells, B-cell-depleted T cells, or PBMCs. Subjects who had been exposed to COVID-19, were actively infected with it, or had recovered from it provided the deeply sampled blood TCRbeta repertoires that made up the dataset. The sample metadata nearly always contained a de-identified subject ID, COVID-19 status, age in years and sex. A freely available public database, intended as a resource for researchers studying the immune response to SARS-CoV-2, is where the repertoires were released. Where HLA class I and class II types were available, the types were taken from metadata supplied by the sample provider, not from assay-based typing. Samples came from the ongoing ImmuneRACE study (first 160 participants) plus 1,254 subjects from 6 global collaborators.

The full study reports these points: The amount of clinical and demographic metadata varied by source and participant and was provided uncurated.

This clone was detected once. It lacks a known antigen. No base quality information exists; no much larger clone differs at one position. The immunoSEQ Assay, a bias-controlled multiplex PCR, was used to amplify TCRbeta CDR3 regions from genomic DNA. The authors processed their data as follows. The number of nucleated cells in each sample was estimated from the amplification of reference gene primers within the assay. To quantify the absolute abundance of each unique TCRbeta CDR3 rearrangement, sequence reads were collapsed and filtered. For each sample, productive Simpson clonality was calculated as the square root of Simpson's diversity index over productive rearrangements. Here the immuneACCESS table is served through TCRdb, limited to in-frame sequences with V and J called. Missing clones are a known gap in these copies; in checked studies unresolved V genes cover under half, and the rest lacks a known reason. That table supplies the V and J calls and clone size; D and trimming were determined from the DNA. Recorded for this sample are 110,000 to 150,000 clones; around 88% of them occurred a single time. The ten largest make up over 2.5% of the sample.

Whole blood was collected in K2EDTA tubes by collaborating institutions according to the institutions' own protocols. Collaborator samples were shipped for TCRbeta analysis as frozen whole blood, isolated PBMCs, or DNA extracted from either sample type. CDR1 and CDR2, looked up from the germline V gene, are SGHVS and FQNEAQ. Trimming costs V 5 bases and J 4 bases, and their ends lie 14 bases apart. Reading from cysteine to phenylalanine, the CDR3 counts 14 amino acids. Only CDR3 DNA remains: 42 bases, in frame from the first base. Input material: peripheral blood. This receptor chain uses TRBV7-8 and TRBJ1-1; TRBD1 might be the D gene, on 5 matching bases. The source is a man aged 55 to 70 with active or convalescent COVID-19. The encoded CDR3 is CASSPRGGITEAFF. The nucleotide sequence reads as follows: TGTGCCAGCAGCCCCCGCGGGGGGATCACTGAAGCTTTCTTT.